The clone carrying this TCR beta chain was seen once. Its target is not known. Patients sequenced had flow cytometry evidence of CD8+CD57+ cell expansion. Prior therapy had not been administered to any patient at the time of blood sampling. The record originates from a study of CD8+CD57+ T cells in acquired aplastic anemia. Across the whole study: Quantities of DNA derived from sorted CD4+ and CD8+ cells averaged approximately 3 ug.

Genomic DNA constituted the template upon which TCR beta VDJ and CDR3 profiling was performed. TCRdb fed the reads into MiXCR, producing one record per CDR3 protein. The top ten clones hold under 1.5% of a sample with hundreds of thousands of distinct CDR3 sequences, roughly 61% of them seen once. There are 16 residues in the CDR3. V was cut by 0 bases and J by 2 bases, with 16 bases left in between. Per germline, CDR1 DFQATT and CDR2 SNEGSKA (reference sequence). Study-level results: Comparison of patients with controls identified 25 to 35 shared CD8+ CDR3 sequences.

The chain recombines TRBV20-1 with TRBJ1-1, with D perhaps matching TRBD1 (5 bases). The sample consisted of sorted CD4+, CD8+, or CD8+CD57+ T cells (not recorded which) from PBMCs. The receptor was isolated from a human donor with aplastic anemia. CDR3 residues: CSARDYRGGDNTEAFF. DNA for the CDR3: TGCAGTGCTAGAGATTATAGGGGCGGTGATAACACTGAAGCTTTCTTT.